These 30 T cell receptor beta chains originate from one sample sequenced in a study of T cell responses to AZD1222 COVID-19 vaccine. The assay was immunoSEQ multiplex PCR, and TCRdb's table has in-frame clones only and misses some. The table includes roughly 110,000 clones, about 89% detected once. The specimen was peripheral blood, collected 28 days after the second AZD1222 dose. Source of these receptors: an adult who received the AZD1222 COVID-19 vaccine.

V and J are TRBV12-3 or TRBV12-4 and TRBJ2-5; 7 bases are shared with TRBD1. After removal of 8 bases from V and 5 bases from J, the junction contained 8 bases not matched to a gene. CDR3 length: 13 residues. CDR3 nucleotides: TGTGCCAGCCAAAGGGGGCGCCTGGAGACCCAGTACTTC. This codes for CASQRGRLETQYF.

The chain employs TRBV9 and TRBJ2-5; 7 positions agree with TRBD2. The CDR3 is 14 residues long. Germline lookup yields CDR1 SGDLS and CDR2 YYNGEE. With 1 base clipped from V and 5 bases from J, the junction kept 5 bases outside the gene matches. The CDR3 sequence: CASSVWEGWETQYF. DNA of the CDR3: TGTGCCAGCAGCGTATGGGAGGGTTGGGAGACCCAGTACTTC.

The rearrangement joins TRBV4-3 to TRBJ2-3; D unresolved. The length of the CDR3 is 15 residues. Per the germline V gene, CDR1 is LGHNA and CDR2 is YSLEER. The germline V and J ends were trimmed by 0 bases and 1 base, with 8 bases remaining between them. The DNA for the CDR3 is TGCGCCAGCAGCCAAGATCTTTGGCGCACAGATACGCAGTATTTT. Amino acid sequence: CASSQDLWRTDTQYF.

The rearrangement uses TRBV12-3 or TRBV12-4 and TRBJ2-7; D is uncertain. This CDR3 has 11 residues. Trimming pared 5 bases from V and 2 bases from J, leaving 4 bases between. CDR3 sequence: CASSRTYEQYF. The CDR3 DNA reads as TGTGCCAGCAGTAGAACCTACGAGCAGTACTTC.

The chain couples TRBV9 to TRBJ2-7; 9 nucleotides match TRBD2. Germline assignment: CDR1 SGDLS and CDR2 YYNGEE. This CDR3 region has 16 residues. Unmatched junction bases numbered 8, after V lost 4 bases and J lost 0 bases. As DNA, the CDR3 is TGTGCCAGCAGCTCCAATGGACTAGCGTTCTCCTACGAGCAGTACTTC. It encodes CASSSNGLAFSYEQYF.

This clone showed up just once. The CDR3 bases are TGTGCCAGCAGCTTAGGGGGACCAACGGTTTCCTACGAGCAGTACTTC. Encoded protein: CASSLGGPTVSYEQYF. The chain joins TRBV7-2 to TRBJ2-7, with D perhaps assigned TRBD1 or TRBD2 (5 bases each). This CDR3 has 16 amino acids. Per germline, CDR1 SGHTA and CDR2 FQGNSA. Between the trimmed V and J ends, which lost 1 base and 1 base, there was a span of 14 bases.

This rearrangement joins TRBV13 to TRBJ1-4, with a weak D call TRBD1 (6 bases). Germline loops: CDR1 PRHDT, CDR2 FYEKMQ (reference sequence). Trimming removed 4 bases at V and 5 bases at J, with 20 bases between. The CDR3 covers 17 residues. DNA for the CDR3: TGTGCCAGCAGCTCCTCCCGCCGGGGGGCGGGGAATGAAAAACTGTTTTTT. Translation gives CASSSSRRGAGNEKLFF. The full variable domain, rest sourced from reference TRBV13 and TRBJ1-4, is AAGVIQSPRHLIKEKRETATLKCYPIPRHDTVYWYQQGPGQDPQFLISFYEKMQSDKGSIPDRFSAQQFSDYHSELNMSSLELGDSALYFCASSSSRRGAGNEKLFFGSGTQLSVL.

The chain joins TRBV7-9 to TRBJ1-4; the D is unclear. This CDR3 is built from 14 residues. The V gene's germline CDR1 is SEHNR and CDR2 FQNEAQ (reference sequence). V lost 2 bases to trimming and J lost 4 bases, with 8 bases between them. CDR3 residues: CASSLSQVNEKLFF. The CDR3 DNA follows: TGTGCCAGCAGCTTATCGCAGGTTAATGAAAAACTGTTTTTT.

The V and J genes are TRBV27 and TRBJ2-7; no clear D. Deletions cut 4 bases from V and 7 bases from J, with 11 bases between. The CDR3 is made up of 12 amino acids. From germline, CDR1 is MNHEY and CDR2 SMNVEV (reference sequence). The CDR3 region is CASSSGGVEQYF. In DNA, the CDR3 is TGTGCCAGCAGTTCGGGCGGAGTGGAGCAGTACTTC.

V gene TRBV5-1 combines with J gene TRBJ2-3, with 7 bases identical to TRBD1. The V and J ends lost 4 bases and 4 bases, in that order; junction bases with no gene match: 12. Germline V gives CDR1 SGHRS, CDR2 YFSETQ. The CDR3 runs to 16 residues. The CDR3 loop is CASSTKQGFDADTQYF. CDR3 bases: TGCGCCAGCAGCACCAAACAGGGGTTCGACGCAGATACGCAGTATTTT.

The V call is TRBV19, the J call TRBJ1-5, with D perhaps TRBD1 (5 bases). Germline assignment: CDR1 LNHDA and CDR2 SQIVND (reference sequence). V was clipped by 4 bases and J by 10 bases, with 17 bases between them. The CDR3 is 14 residues long. The CDR3 DNA sequence: TGTGCCAGTAGTACGGGGACGGGGGAAAGACCCCAGCATTTT. Its translation: CASSTGTGERPQHF. The full variable domain, with the rest looked up from reference TRBV19 and TRBJ1-5, is DGGITQSPKYLFRKEGQNVTLSCEQNLNHDAMYWYRQDPGQGLRLIYYSQIVNDFQKGDIAEGYSVSREKKESFPLTVTSAQKNPTAFYLCASSTGTGERPQHFGDGTRLSIL.

This rearrangement joins TRBV5-4 to TRBJ2-7, with D possibly TRBD1 on 5 matching bases. V shed 4 bases and J shed 1 base, with 18 bases lying between them. Germline V gene data show CDR1 as SGHNT and CDR2 as YYREEE (reference sequence). The CDR3 contains 16 residues. The CDR3 is CASSPGPRQPSYEQYF. The CDR3 DNA reads as TGTGCCAGCAGCCCTGGCCCGAGACAGCCGTCCTACGAGCAGTACTTC.

This clone occurred once. The chain combines TRBV11-3 with TRBJ2-1; 9 bases are shared with TRBD1. CDR3 length equals 14 residues. Looked up from germline, CDR1 is SGHNT and CDR2 is YENEEA. V was pared by 6 bases and J by 7 bases, with 7 bases of the junction left unmatched. In DNA form, the CDR3 reads TGTGCCAGCAGTTCCGGGACAGGGTGGAATGAGCAGTTCTTC. Translating it yields CASSSGTGWNEQFF.

This chain uses TRBV28 with TRBJ2-1; D possibly corresponds to TRBD2 (6 bases). Germline CDR1 MDHEN, CDR2 SYDVKM. CDR3 length equals 14 residues. The V gene lost 7 bases and the J gene lost 8 bases, with 18 bases spanning the gap. CDR3 protein: CASTLIGGGDEQFF. The CDR3 coding sequence is TGTGCCAGCACCCTTATCGGGGGAGGTGATGAGCAGTTCTTC. The entire variable domain, with the rest obtained from reference TRBV28 and TRBJ2-1, is as follows: DVKVTQSSRYLVKRTGEKVFLECVQDMDHENMFWYRQDPGLGLRLIYFSYDVKMKEKGDIPEGYSVSREKKERFSLILESASTNQTSMYLCASTLIGGGDEQFFGPGTRLTVL.

The rearrangement uses TRBV19 and TRBJ2-3, with a tentative D call TRBD1 (6 bases). Germline V lookup: CDR1 LNHDA, CDR2 SQIVND (reference sequence). The length of the CDR3 is 16 residues. V shed 3 bases and J shed 5 bases, with 18 bases lying between them. CDR3 sequence (DNA): TGTGCCAGTAGTATCCTCCTCGAAGACAGGCTAGATACGCAGTATTTT. Its translation is CASSILLEDRLDTQYF.

CDR3 residues: CASRDRGQNTF. The DNA for the CDR3 is TGTGCCAGCAGGGACAGGGGGCAGAACACCTTC. The chain uses TRBV5-5 and TRBJ1-2, with 11 positions matching TRBD1. The CDR3 totals 11 residues. Germline-derived CDR1 and CDR2 are SGHKS and YYEKEE (reference sequence). J gave up 12 bases and V 5 bases, and 3 bases lay outside the gene matches.

The chain couples TRBV5-1 to TRBJ1-1, with a tentative D call TRBD1 (5 bases). The germline V gene encodes CDR1 SGHRS and CDR2 YFSETQ. CDR3 length: 15 amino acids. V gave up 4 bases and J gave up 8 bases, with 21 bases separating them. Written as DNA, the CDR3 is TGCGCCAGCAGCCCACCCCCCCCCGACAGTACCGAAGCTTTCTTT. Translation gives CASSPPPPDSTEAFF.

The genes are TRBV7-9 and TRBJ1-5; D is unclear. The V gene lost 5 bases and the J gene lost 2 bases, with 13 bases spanning the gap. CDR3 length equals 15 residues. CDR1 is SEHNR and CDR2 is FQNEAQ in the germline V gene (reference sequence). CDR3 region: CASSPVGMGNQPQHF. CDR3 nucleotide sequence: TGTGCCAGCAGCCCCGTAGGCATGGGCAATCAGCCCCAGCATTTT.

V gene TRBV19 combines with J gene TRBJ1-2; D might be TRBD1 (5 bases). Germline V gives CDR1 LNHDA, CDR2 SQIVND (reference sequence). V shed 4 bases and J shed 2 bases, with 14 bases lying between them. CDR3 length equals 15 residues. CDR3 coding DNA: TGTGCCAGTAGTACAGGGTTCAGCCTAAACTATGGCTACACCTTC. It specifies CASSTGFSLNYGYTF.

This clone was seen once. The chain employs TRBV19 and TRBJ1-6; D call uncertain. V was cut by 7 bases and J by 0 bases, with 7 bases left in between. This CDR3 is built from 14 residues. Germline-derived CDR1 and CDR2 are LNHDA and SQIVND (reference sequence). CDR3: CASNPSSYNSPLHF. The CDR3, as DNA: TGTGCCAGTAATCCGAGCTCCTATAATTCACCCCTCCACTTT. Drawing the rest from reference TRBV19 and TRBJ1-6, the complete variable domain is DGGITQSPKYLFRKEGQNVTLSCEQNLNHDAMYWYRQDPGQGLRLIYYSQIVNDFQKGDIAEGYSVSREKKESFPLTVTSAQKNPTAFYLCASNPSSYNSPLHFGNGTRLTVT.

V gene TRBV10-3 combines with J gene TRBJ2-5, with D perhaps being TRBD1 or TRBD2 (5 bases each). The CDR3 extends over 14 amino acids. Trimming took 0 bases from V and 5 from J, leaving 10 bases between them. The germline CDR1 and CDR2 sequences are ENHRY and SYGVKD. Written as DNA, the CDR3 is TGTGCCATCAGTGAGTCTGGGGGTGGGGAGACCCAGTACTTC. Translated: CAISESGGGETQYF.

The chain couples TRBV3-1 (or the pseudogene TRBV3-2) to TRBJ2-1, with 10 bases that match TRBD2. V lost 4 bases to trimming and J lost 5 bases; unmatched junction nucleotides: 8. CDR1 is LGHDT and CDR2 is YNNKEL in the germline V gene (reference sequence). CDR3 size: 16 residues. CDR3 sequence: CASSPPSGRVNNEQFF. The DNA of the CDR3 is TGTGCCAGCAGCCCCCCTAGCGGGAGAGTGAACAATGAGCAGTTCTTC.

The CDR3 nucleotides are TGTGCCAGCAGCTTAGTGGCAGGGGGTAAGAACACTGAAGCTTTCTTT. This encodes CASSLVAGGKNTEAFF. The rearrangement joins TRBV7-2 to TRBJ1-1; 7 bases match TRBD1. The V segment lost 1 base and the J segment 1 base; nucleotides outside the gene matches: 6. This CDR3 has 16 amino acids. Germline-derived CDR1 and CDR2 are SGHTA and FQGNSA.

The chain is built from TRBV11-1 and TRBJ2-5; no clear D. Trimming took 8 bases from V and 5 from J, leaving 15 bases between them. The germline gives CDR1 SGHAT, CDR2 FQDESV (reference sequence). The CDR3 runs 13 residues. This CDR3 reads CASRTLKEETQYF. As DNA, the CDR3 is TGTGCCAGCCGGACGCTAAAGGAGGAGACCCAGTACTTC.

This rearrangement joins TRBV3-1 (or the pseudogene TRBV3-2) to TRBJ2-3; TRBD2 matches 8 bases. The CDR3 sequence is 15 residues long. CDR1 and CDR2 (germline): LGHDT, YNNKEL (reference sequence). Losses at the gene ends were 0 bases for V and 7 bases for J; bases not matched to a gene: 6. In nucleotides, the CDR3 is TGTGCCAGCAGCCAAGATCTCCTAGCGGGCTATACGCAGTATTTT. Translation gives CASSQDLLAGYTQYF.

This chain links TRBV6-5 with TRBJ2-2; the match to TRBD2 covers 7 bases. The V segment lost 7 bases and the J segment 4 bases; nucleotides outside the gene matches: 9. CDR3 length: 15 amino acids. The V gene's germline CDR1 is MNHEY and CDR2 SVGAGI. The CDR3 spells CASTQRGEGTGELFF. Here the CDR3 DNA reads TGTGCCAGCACCCAGAGAGGGGAGGGCACCGGGGAGCTGTTTTTT.

This chain joins TRBV12-3 or TRBV12-4 and TRBJ2-7, with TRBD1 as a possible D gene (6 bases). CDR3 length: 12 amino acids. V lost 6 bases and J 3 bases, leaving 9 bases between the germline ends. CDR3 bases: TGTGCCAGCAGCCTGGACAGCTACGAGCAGTACTTC. This sequence encodes CASSLDSYEQYF.

The V call is TRBV5-1, the J call TRBJ1-1; possibly TRBD1 for D (6 bases). The CDR3 loop spans 13 amino acids. Germline CDR1 is SGHRS and CDR2 is YFSETQ. V was cut by 4 bases and J by 7 bases, with 14 bases left in between. CDR3 DNA sequence: TGCGCCAGCAGCCCCGAGGGGGATATTGAAGCTTTCTTT. Its protein is CASSPEGDIEAFF.

V usage is TRBV7-2 and J usage is TRBJ2-5; 8 bases line up with TRBD2. The CDR3 has 15 residues. J lost 0 bases, V lost 3 bases, and 3 bases had no gene match. CDR1 and CDR2 (germline): SGHTA, FQGNSA. CDR3 in amino acids: CASSLAGGYQETQYF. CDR3 sequence (DNA): TGTGCCAGCAGCTTGGCGGGAGGATACCAAGAGACCCAGTACTTC.

This rearrangement joins TRBV15 to TRBJ1-2; 11 bases match TRBD1. After removal of 5 bases from V and 8 bases from J, the junction contained 13 bases not matched to a gene. Germline V gene sequence: CDR1 LNHNV, CDR2 YYDKDF (reference sequence). The CDR3 extends over 16 amino acids. Here the CDR3 DNA reads TGTGCCACCAGCGCCCGACCCGGACAGGGGGCAGAAGGCTACACCTTC. Its translation is CATSARPGQGAEGYTF.